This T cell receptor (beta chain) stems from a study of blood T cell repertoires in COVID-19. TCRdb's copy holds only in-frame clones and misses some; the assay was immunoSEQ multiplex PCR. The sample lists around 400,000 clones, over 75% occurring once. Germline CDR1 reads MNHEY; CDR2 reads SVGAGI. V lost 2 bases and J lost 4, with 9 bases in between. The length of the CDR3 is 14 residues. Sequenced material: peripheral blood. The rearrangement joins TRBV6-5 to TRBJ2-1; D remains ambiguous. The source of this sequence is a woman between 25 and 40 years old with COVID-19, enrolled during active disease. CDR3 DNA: TGTGCCAGCAGTTACAGCGTTAATTACAATGAGCAGTTCTTC. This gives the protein CASSYSVNYNEQFF.